This T cell receptor (beta chain) was sequenced during a study of blood T cells in healthy people across ages. Study conclusions and caveats: Naive CD4+ cells and diversity were both higher in long-lived donors than in aged donors. Among T cells, TCR beta diversity per million cells dropped roughly linearly as age rose.

Using a J-beta primer mix together with a sample-barcoded 5' primer, a second PCR was run for 7 to 11 cycles. TCRdb redid the calling of the 5' RACE reads with MiXCR, one entry per CDR3 protein. The sample holds approximately 1,700,000 distinct CDR3 sequences, around 40% seen once. The germline CDR1 and CDR2 sequences are LNHNV and YYDKDF (reference sequence). V dropped 0 bases and J dropped 4 bases, with 7 bases sitting between them. This CDR3 contains 13 residues. As to this clonotype: Its cognate antigen is unknown.

This receptor was identified in a human donor in good health. What was sequenced was blood. The chain is built from TRBV15 and TRBJ2-7; D uncertain. CDR3 sequence (DNA): TGTGCCACCAGCAGAGAGGTTGAATACGAGCAGTACTTC. Translating gives CATSREVEYEQYF.